Here is one TCR beta chain with its context. What it recognizes is unknown. CDR3 length: 12 residues. Germline V lookup: CDR1 SGHRS, CDR2 YFSETQ. V was shortened by 4 bases and J by 3 bases, with 8 bases between the two germline ends. This sample is drawn from a study of type 1 and type 2 diabetes patients. General study points: In type 2 diabetes, highly-expanded CD4+ clones took a median roughly 3.8% of reads.

Standard classification criteria confirmed type 1 or type 2 diabetes in all patients. PCR was run on genomic DNA. A primer set of 30 forward and 13 reverse primers amplified the CDR3. TCRdb processed the multiplex PCR reads anew with MiXCR; each CDR3 protein has one entry. The data contain fewer than 350,000 distinct CDR3 sequences, 47% of them singletons. The chain joins TRBV5-1 to TRBJ2-7; D perhaps matches TRBD2 (5 bases). The clonotype comes from a man aged 18 to 29 with type 2 diabetes. What was sequenced was peripheral blood mononuclear cells (PBMCs). The CDR3 DNA reads as TGCGCCAGCAGCCATGGAGGCTACGAGCAGTACTTC. It is translated as CASSHGGYEQYF.